This T cell receptor beta chain came from a study of T cells after yellow fever vaccination. This clonotype has a handful of counts. Its specificity is not known. Study outcomes and limitations: Subsequent booster samples again held most clones from primary vaccination (just under 98% CD4, roughly 88% CD8). Among all clonotypes, a small share was observed in both CD4 and CD8 compartments. Abundant bulk-derived clonotypes could contaminate FACS-sorted repertoires.

This CDR3 region has 16 residues. CDR1 and CDR2 from the germline V gene are ENHRY and SYGVKD. Trimming removed 8 bases from V and 1 base from J, with 15 bases in between. 5'RACE template switching produced TCR cDNA carrying a universal primer site and UMIs. TCRdb re-derived calls from the 5' RACE reads in MiXCR, one entry per CDR3 protein. The table has around 600,000 distinct CDR3 sequences, 12% seen once; the top ten hold 15%. The sequence was obtained from a man younger than 40 who received the YFV17D yellow fever vaccine. V gene TRBV10-3 combines with J gene TRBJ2-6, with no clear D. This specimen consisted of PBMCs, obtained on the day of the yellow fever booster vaccination. The CDR3 region has the DNA TGTGCCATCCCACATTTACGGAGATCTGGGGCCAACGTCCTGACTTTC. The encoded protein is CAIPHLRRSGANVLTF.